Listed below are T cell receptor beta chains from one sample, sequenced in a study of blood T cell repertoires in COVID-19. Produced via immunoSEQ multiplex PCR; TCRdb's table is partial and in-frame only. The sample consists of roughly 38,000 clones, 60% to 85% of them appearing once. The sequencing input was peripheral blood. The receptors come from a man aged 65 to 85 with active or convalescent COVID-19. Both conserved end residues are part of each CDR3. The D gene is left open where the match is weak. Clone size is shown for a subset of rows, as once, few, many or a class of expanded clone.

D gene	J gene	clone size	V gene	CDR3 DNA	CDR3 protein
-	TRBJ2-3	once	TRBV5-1	TGCGCCAGCAGCCCGCTGCGGGGAAACCTAGGGGATACGCAGTATTTT	CASSPLRGNLGDTQYF
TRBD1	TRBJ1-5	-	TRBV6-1	TGTGCCAGCAGTGAGCTGACAGGGGTGGAACAGCCCCAGCATTTT	CASSELTGVEQPQHF
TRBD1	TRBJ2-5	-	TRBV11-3	TGTGCCAGCAGCTCTCGACAGGGGGCGCATCAAGAGACCCAGTACTTC	CASSSRQGAHQETQYF
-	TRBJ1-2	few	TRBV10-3	TGTGCCATCAATAAAGACAGAGCTAACTATGGCTACACCTTC	CAINKDRANYGYTF
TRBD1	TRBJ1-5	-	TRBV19	TGTGCCAGTACCCCGGACAGGGCTTTGCAGCCCCAGCATTTT	CASTPDRALQPQHF
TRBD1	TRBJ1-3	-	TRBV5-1	TGCGCCAGCAGCTCCCGGGACAGCCTCTCTGGAAACACCATATATTTT	CASSSRDSLSGNTIYF
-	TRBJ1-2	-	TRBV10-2	TGCGCCAGCAGTCAGGGTAGTAACTATGGCTACACCTTC	CASSQGSNYGYTF
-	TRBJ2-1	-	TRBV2	TGTGCCAGCAGTGAGGTGGGGGGCTACAATGAGCAGTTCTTC	CASSEVGGYNEQFF
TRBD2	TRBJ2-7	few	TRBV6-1	TGTGCCAGCAGTGAACTACTAGCGGGGGCCTACGAGCAGTACTTC	CASSELLAGAYEQYF
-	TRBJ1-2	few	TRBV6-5	TGTGCCACGCCCACCACAGGGTTCTATGGCTACACCTTC	CATPTTGFYGYTF
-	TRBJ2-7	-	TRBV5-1	TGCGCCAGCAGCTTGGAGGTCGGAAAGGGGTACTACGAGCAGTACTTC	CASSLEVGKGYYEQYF
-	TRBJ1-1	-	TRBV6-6	TGTGCCAGCAGGGAATCAGGGTTTGGAACTGAAGCTTTCTTT	CASRESGFGTEAFF
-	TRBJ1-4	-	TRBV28	TGTGCCAGCAGTTGGACCGCAGGGGCGGGTGGTGAAAAACTGTTTTTT	CASSWTAGAGGEKLFF
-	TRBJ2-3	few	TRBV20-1	TGCAGTGCGCCCTCTGCGGATACGCAGTATTTT	CSAPSADTQYF
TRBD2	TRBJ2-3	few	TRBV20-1	TGCAGTGCTAGTAGGGACAGCGGGGGGCCAGATACGCAGTATTTT	CSASRDSGGPDTQYF
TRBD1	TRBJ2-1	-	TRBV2	TGTGCCAGCAGTGACCTGGGACAGGGGGCGGGTGAGCAGTTCTTC	CASSDLGQGAGEQFF
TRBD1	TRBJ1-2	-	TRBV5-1	TGCGCCAGCAGCTTCGGACAGGGGGAGGGAGGCTACACCTTC	CASSFGQGEGGYTF
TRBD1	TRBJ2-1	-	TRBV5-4	TGTGCCAGCAGCTATGGGACAGGGCCCTACAATGAGCAGTTCTTC	CASSYGTGPYNEQFF
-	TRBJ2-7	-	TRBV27	TGTGCCAGCAGCTCAGCCGGGACTGATTCCTACGAGCAGTACTTC	CASSSAGTDSYEQYF
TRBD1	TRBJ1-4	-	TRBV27	TGTGCCAGCAGTACCGGGACAGTAGGCGAAAAACTGTTTTTT	CASSTGTVGEKLFF
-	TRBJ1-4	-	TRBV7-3	TGTGCCAGCACCGTACAGGGACGAAATGAAAAACTGTTTTTT	CASTVQGRNEKLFF
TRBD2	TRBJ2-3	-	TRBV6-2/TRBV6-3	TGTGCCAGCAGTCCCACGGGAGGGGATACGCAGTATTTT	CASSPTGGDTQYF
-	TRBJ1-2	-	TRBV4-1	TGCGCCAGCAGCCAAGCGGCAGGGATAGATGGCTACACCTTC	CASSQAAGIDGYTF
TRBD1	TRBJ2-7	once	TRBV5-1	TGCGCCAGCAGCTCCCGACAGGGAATATGGTCCTACGAGCAGTACTTC	CASSSRQGIWSYEQYF
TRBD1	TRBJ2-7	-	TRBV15	TGTGCCACCAGCGCACCGGGGACAGGGCTGGTTTCCTACGAGCAGTACTTC	CATSAPGTGLVSYEQYF
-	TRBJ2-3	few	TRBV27	TGTGCCAGCAGTTTCATCCCGGGATCTGGAGATACGCAGTATTTT	CASSFIPGSGDTQYF
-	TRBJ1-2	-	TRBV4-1	TGCGCCAGCAGCCAAGACCCTCACGCAGGATTCTATGGCTACACCTTC	CASSQDPHAGFYGYTF
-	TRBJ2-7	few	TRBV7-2	TGTGCCAGCAGCTTAGACAGTTCAGGGGTCTACGAGCAGTACTTC	CASSLDSSGVYEQYF
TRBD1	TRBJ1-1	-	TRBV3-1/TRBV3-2	TGTGCCAGCAGCCAACGGACAGGGGCCGGCACTGAAGCTTTCTTT	CASSQRTGAGTEAFF
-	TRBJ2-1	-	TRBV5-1	TGCGCCAGCAGCTTGGGGGAGACCAATGAGCAGTTCTTC	CASSLGETNEQFF
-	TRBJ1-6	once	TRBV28	TGTGCCAGCAAACTCCCGCACGAGGCCTCACCCCTCCACTTT	CASKLPHEASPLHF
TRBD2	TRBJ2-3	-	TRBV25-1	TGTGCCAGCAGTGGACTAGCGGGGGAGGGAGATACGCAGTATTTT	CASSGLAGEGDTQYF
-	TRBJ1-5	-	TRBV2	TGTGCCAGCAGTGAAGCGCGGCGAGCGGGGCCCCAGCATTTT	CASSEARRAGPQHF
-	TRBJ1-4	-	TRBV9	TGTGCCAGCAGCGTAGGGGGCTTTGATGAAAAACTGTTTTTT	CASSVGGFDEKLFF
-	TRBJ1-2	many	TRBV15	TGTGCCACCAGCAGAGAAGGGAGACGGAGGAACTATGGCTACACCTTC	CATSREGRRRNYGYTF
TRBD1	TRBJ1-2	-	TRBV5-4	TGTGCCAGCAGCCCCTCTCCCTCGGACAGGTCTGGCTACACCTTC	CASSPSPSDRSGYTF
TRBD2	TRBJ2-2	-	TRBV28	TGTGCCAGCATTAGTAGCGGGGGTTTCGGGGAGCTGTTTTTT	CASISSGGFGELFF
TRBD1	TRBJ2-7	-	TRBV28	TGTGCCAGCAGTTCCGGGGACAGGGGGCGGTTGTACGAGCAGTACTTC	CASSSGDRGRLYEQYF
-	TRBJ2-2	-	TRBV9	TGTGCCAGCAGCGTAGCTACCGGGGAGCTGTTTTTT	CASSVATGELFF
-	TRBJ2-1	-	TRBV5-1	TGCGCCAGCAGCCTGGTGGAAGGGGCGGGGGAGCAGTTCTTC	CASSLVEGAGEQFF
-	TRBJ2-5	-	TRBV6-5	TGTGCCAGCAGGAAGACAGCCCTCCAAGAGACCCAGTACTTC	CASRKTALQETQYF
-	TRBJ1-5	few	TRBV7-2	TGTGCCAGCAGCTTATATACAGGTAGCAATCAGCCCCAGCATTTT	CASSLYTGSNQPQHF
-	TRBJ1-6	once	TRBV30	TGTGCCTGGAGTGCTATGAATTCACCCCTCCACTTT	CAWSAMNSPLHF
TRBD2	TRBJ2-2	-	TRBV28	TGTGCCAGCCAGGGACTAGCGGGCAGAGCGAACACCGGGGAGCTGTTTTTT	CASQGLAGRANTGELFF
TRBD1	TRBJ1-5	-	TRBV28	TGTGCCAGCTCCACCTTCAGGGGGCTAGGCAATCAGCCCCAGCATTTT	CASSTFRGLGNQPQHF
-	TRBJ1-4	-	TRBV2	TGTGCCAGCAGGGAAAGGGGGTCGGTTGAAAAACTGTTTTTT	CASRERGSVEKLFF
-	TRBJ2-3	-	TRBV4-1	TGCGCCAGCAGCCAAAAACCGGGACCCCTGGGGGCACACACAGATACGCAGTATTTT	CASSQKPGPLGAHTDTQYF
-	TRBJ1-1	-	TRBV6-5	TGTGCCAGCACGTCTCCTAGGGAGGGCACTGAAGCTTTCTTT	CASTSPREGTEAFF
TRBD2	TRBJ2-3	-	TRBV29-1	TGCAGCGTTGAAGGACTAGCGGGGACCTCTAGCACAGATACGCAGTATTTT	CSVEGLAGTSSTDTQYF
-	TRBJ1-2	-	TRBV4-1	TGCGCCAGCAGCCAAGACAGGCGGGGTGGCTACACCTTC	CASSQDRRGGYTF
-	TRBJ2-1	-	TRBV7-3	TGTGCCAGCAGCTTAAGTCGGAGTAGCAGTGAGCAGTTCTTC	CASSLSRSSSEQFF
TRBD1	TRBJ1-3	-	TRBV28	TGTGCCAGCACCAGGGACAGCATATCTGGAAACACCATATATTTT	CASTRDSISGNTIYF
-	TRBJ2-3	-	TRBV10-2	TGCGCCAGCAGGGGGTTTAGCGGCATCACAGATACGCAGTATTTT	CASRGFSGITDTQYF
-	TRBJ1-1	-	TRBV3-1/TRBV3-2	TGTGCCAGCAGCCAACAGGCGAGCGAAGCTTTCTTT	CASSQQASEAFF
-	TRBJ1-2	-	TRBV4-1	TGCGCCAGCAGCAAGGAGGTTAACTATGGCTACACCTTC	CASSKEVNYGYTF
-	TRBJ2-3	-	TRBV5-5	TGTGCCAGCAGCCTGCGGACAATCACCACAGATACGCAGTATTTT	CASSLRTITTDTQYF
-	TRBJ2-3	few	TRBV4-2	TGTGCCAGCAGCCAGCGGTTCAGGGCTTCAGATACGCAGTATTTT	CASSQRFRASDTQYF